This T cell receptor (beta chain) was sequenced during a study of cytomegalovirus exposure and HLA in healthy donors. In the study overall: As an earlier analysis found, roughly 180 million T cells yielded fewer than 130 million unique TCR beta sequences. Study-wide points: As was reported, the HLA-A and HLA-B alleles of most subjects were accurately predicted from TCR beta sequences. Analyses of presence and absence presupposed an approximately uniform sequencing depth across donors. TCR beta V- and J-gene trimming, according to a later analysis, was linked to a missense DCLRE1C variant.

The PCR was carried out with 60 Vbeta primers and 13 Jbeta primers. TCRdb keeps only in-frame clones here, not all; method: immunoSEQ multiplex PCR. The sample has over 150,000 clones, about four fifths seen once. V was cut by 7 bases and J by 4 bases, with 21 bases left in between. The germline V gene encodes CDR1 SGHTS and CDR2 YDEGEE. The CDR3 has 15 amino acids. A remark on this clone: The antigen is unknown.

The chain combines TRBV5-8 with TRBJ2-7; a weak D match, TRBD1 (6 bases). The TCR sequence derives from a boy aged 2 to 10 in good health and CMV-seronegative. Sequencing was performed on PBMCs. This chain's CDR3 is CASHRVNRVRYEQYF. CDR3 DNA sequence: TGTGCCAGCCACCGGGTGAACAGGGTTCGGTACGAGCAGTACTTC.